This T cell receptor (beta chain) was sequenced for a study of neurological immune-mediated disorders. Study-level results: HTLV-1-associated myelopathy led in TCR clonal expansion, while multiple sclerosis ranked lowest, below healthy controls. No CDR3 amino acid sequences were shared by expanded clones across subjects, suggesting private repertoires in all groups.

This clonotype was counted at least ten times. Antigen specificity is unknown. A 10-nucleotide random UMI tagged transcripts in template-switch 5'RACE cDNA synthesis. Every sequencing run produced over 190 million TCR-beta sequences that came from 15-18 subjects. TCRdb re-analysed the 5' RACE reads in MiXCR, keeping a single row per CDR3 protein. The sample lists some 30,000 distinct CDR3 sequences, about 16% occurring once. V was pared by 1 base and J by 2 bases, with 14 bases between. In germline, CDR1 is SGHRS, CDR2 YFSETQ. CDR3 size: 16 residues. The V call is TRBV5-1, the J call TRBJ2-3; either TRBD1 or TRBD2 may supply D (6 bases each). Sequencing was done on a sample of PBMCs. The receptor comes from an older man in good health. The CDR3 spells CASSLWGDTTTDTQYF. CDR3 nucleotide sequence: TGCGCCAGCAGCTTGTGGGGGGACACCACCACAGATACGCAGTATTTT.